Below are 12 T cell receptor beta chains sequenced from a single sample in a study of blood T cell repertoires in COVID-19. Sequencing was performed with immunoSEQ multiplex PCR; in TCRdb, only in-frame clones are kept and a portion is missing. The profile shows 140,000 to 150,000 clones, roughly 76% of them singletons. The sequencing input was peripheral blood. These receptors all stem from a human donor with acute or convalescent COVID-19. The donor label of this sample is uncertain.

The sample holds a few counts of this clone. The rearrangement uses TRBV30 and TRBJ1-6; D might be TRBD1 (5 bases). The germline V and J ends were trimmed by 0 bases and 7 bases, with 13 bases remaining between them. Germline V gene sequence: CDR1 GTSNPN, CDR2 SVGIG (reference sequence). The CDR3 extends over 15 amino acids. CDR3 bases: TGTGCCTGGAGTGTACGGGGGGTCGGCAATTCACCCCTCCACTTT. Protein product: CAWSVRGVGNSPLHF. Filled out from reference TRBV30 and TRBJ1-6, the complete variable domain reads SQTIHQWPATLVQPVGSPLSLECTVEGTSNPNLYWYRQAAGRGLQLLFYSVGIGQISSEVPQNLSASRPQDRQFILSSKKLLLSDSGFYLCAWSVRGVGNSPLHFGNGTRLTVT.

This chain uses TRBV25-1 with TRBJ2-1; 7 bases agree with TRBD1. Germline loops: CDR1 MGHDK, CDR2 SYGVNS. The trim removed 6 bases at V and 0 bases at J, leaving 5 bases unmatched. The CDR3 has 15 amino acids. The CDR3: CASRPQGTSYNEQFF. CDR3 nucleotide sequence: TGTGCCAGCAGACCACAGGGGACCTCCTACAATGAGCAGTTCTTC.

The CDR3 region has the DNA TGTGCCAGCAGCCCACTCAGCTCGGGAAACACTGAAGCTTTCTTT. Its translation: CASSPLSSGNTEAFF. V usage is TRBV3-1 (or the pseudogene TRBV3-2) and J usage is TRBJ1-1, with D hard to call. Trimming took off 4 bases at V and 2 bases at J, with 14 bases between the two ends. In germline, CDR1 is LGHDT, CDR2 YNNKEL (reference sequence). This CDR3 has 15 residues.

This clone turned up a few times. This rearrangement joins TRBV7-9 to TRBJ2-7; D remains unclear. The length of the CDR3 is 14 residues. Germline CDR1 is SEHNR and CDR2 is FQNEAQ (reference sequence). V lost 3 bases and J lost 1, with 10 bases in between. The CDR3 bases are TGTGCCAGCAGCTTCACACCGCTTTCCTACGAGCAGTACTTC. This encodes CASSFTPLSYEQYF.

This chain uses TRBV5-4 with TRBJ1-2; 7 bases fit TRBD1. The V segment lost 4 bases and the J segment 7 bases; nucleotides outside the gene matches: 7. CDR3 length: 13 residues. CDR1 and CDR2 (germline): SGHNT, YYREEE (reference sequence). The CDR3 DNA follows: TGTGCCAGCAGCGCACAGGGGCTAGGTGGCTACACCTTC. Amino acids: CASSAQGLGGYTF.

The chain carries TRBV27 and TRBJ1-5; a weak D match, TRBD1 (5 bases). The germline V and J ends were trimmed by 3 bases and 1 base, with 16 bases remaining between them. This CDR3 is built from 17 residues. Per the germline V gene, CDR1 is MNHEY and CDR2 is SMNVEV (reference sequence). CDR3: CASSLAGPIFSNQPQHF. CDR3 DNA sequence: TGTGCCAGCAGTTTGGCGGGACCAATTTTCAGCAATCAGCCCCAGCATTTT.

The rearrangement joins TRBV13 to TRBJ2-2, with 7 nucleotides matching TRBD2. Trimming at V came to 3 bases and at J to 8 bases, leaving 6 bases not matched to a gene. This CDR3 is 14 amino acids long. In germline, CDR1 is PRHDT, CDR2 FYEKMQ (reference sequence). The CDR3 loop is CASSFGHGRGELFF. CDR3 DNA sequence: TGTGCCAGCAGCTTTGGACACGGGAGGGGGGAGCTGTTTTTT.

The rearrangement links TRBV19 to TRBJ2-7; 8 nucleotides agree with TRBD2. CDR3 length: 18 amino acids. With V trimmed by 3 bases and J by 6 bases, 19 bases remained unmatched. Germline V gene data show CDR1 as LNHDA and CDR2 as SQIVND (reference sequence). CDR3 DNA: TGTGCCAGTAGTATCTCTGGTGGCGGGGGGCCCCGCCGCGGCGAGCAGTACTTC. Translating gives CASSISGGGGPRRGEQYF. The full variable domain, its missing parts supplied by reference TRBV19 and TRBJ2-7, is DGGITQSPKYLFRKEGQNVTLSCEQNLNHDAMYWYRQDPGQGLRLIYYSQIVNDFQKGDIAEGYSVSREKKESFPLTVTSAQKNPTAFYLCASSISGGGGPRRGEQYFGPGTRLTVT.

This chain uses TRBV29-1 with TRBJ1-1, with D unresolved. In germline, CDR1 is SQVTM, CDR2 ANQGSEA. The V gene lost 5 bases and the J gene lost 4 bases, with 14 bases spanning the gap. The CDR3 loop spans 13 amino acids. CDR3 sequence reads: CSVPLEGTTEAFF. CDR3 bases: TGCAGCGTTCCCCTAGAGGGCACCACTGAAGCTTTCTTT.

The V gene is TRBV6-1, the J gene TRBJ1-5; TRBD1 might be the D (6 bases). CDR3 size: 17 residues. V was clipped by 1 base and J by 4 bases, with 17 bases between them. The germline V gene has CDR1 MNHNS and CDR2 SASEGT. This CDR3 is CASSEGTVYGGNQPQHF. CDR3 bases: TGTGCCAGCAGTGAAGGGACAGTGTACGGGGGGAATCAGCCCCAGCATTTT.

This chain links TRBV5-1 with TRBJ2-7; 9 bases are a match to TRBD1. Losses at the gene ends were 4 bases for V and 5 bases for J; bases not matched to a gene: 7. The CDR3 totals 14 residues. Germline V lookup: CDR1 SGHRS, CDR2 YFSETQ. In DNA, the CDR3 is TGCGCCAGCAGCCATGGACAGGGGAGCAACGAGCAGTACTTC. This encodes CASSHGQGSNEQYF.

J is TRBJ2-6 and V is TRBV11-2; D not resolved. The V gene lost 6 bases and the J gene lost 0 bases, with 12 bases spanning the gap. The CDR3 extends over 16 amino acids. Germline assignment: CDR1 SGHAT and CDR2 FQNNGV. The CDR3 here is CASSLSKSSGANVLTF. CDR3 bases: TGTGCCAGCAGTCTAAGTAAGAGCTCTGGGGCCAACGTCCTGACTTTC.